The present entry profiles one T cell receptor (beta chain) with its context. This entry belongs to a study of blood T cell repertoires in COVID-19. Study details: PBMCs, B-cell-depleted T cells, or T cells were the source of the cDNA or gDNA that made up the material.

This CDR3 contains 13 residues. J gave up 5 bases and V 6 bases, and 3 bases lay outside the gene matches. From germline, CDR1 is WSHSY and CDR2 SAAADI. Original data processing: Reference gene primer amplification gave nucleated cell count estimates. The assay was immunoSEQ multiplex PCR, and TCRdb's table has in-frame clones only and misses some. The V and J calls and clone size come from that table; D and trimming were worked out from the DNA. The sample lists over 200,000 clones, about 90% occurring once. The sequence came from a middle-aged man with active or convalescent COVID-19. What was sequenced was peripheral blood. J is TRBJ2-1 and V is TRBV10-2, with TRBD1 matching 8 bases. CDR3 DNA: TGCGCCAGCAGCCAGGGGGCACACAATGAGCAGTTCTTC. Its protein is CASSQGAHNEQFF.